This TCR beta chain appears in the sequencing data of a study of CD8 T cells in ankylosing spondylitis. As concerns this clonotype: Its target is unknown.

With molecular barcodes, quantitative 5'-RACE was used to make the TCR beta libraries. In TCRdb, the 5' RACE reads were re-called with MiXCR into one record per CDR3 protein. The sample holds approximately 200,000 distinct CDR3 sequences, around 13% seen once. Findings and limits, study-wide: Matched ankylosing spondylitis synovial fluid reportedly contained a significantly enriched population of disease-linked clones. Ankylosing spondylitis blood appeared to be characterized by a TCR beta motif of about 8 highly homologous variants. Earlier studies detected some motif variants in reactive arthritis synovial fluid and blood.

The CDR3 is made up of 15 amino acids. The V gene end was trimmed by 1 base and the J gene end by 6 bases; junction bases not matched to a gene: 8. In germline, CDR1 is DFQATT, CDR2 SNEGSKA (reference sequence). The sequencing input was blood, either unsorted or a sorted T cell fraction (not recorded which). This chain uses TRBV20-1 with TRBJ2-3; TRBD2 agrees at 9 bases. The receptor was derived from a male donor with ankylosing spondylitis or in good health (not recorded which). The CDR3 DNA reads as TGCAGTGCTAGAGCGCTAGCGGGACGGGCGGATACGCAGTATTTT. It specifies CSARALAGRADTQYF.